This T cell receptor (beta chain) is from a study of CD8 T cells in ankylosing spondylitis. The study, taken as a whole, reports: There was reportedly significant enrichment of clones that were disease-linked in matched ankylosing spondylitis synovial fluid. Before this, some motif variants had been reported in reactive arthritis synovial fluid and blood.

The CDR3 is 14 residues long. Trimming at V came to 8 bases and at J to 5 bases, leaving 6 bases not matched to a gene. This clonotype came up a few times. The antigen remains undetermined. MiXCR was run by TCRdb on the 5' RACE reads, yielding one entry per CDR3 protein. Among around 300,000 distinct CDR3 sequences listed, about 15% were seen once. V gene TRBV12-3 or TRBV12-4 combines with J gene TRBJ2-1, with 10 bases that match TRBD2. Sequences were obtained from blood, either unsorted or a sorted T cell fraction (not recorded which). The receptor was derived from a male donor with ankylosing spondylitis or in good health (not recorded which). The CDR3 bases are TGTGCCAGCCTAACTAGCGGGGCCCACAATGAGCAGTTCTTC. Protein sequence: CASLTSGAHNEQFF.